The sequence of this TCR beta chain was determined in a study of beta chain features in type 1 diabetes. Germline CDR1 MNHEY, CDR2 SMNVEV (reference sequence). The V and J ends lost 6 bases and 2 bases respectively, with 10 bases between them. The CDR3 extends over 13 amino acids. Findings and caveats of the study: Patients with type 1 diabetes showed fewer VDJ junction insertions and more deletions. Shorter TCRB CDR3s, moderately but significantly so, were found in Type 1 diabetes patients in all four CD4+ subsets. A potential PCR bias toward shorter templates would be equal in patient and control samples.

The entirety of the isolated RNA underwent reverse transcription, so expressed TCRB transcripts were sequenced. The repertoire was sequenced with immunoSEQ multiplex PCR; TCRdb's copy has only in-frame clones and lacks some. The sample lists approximately 360,000 clones; around 13% were seen once. Via CD45RO/CCR7/CD25/CD127/CD95/CD27, cells of the CD4+ naive, central memory, regulatory and stem cell-like memory subsets were sorted. A few counts support this clone. What it binds is not known. Sequences were obtained from naive CD4+ T cells from blood. The gene calls are TRBV27 and TRBJ1-1; no definite D call. The receptor comes from a woman in her late teens or twenties with type 1 diabetes. The CDR3 DNA is TGTGCCAGCAGGCTCCGACAAAACACTGAAGCTTTCTTT. Protein product: CASRLRQNTEAFF.